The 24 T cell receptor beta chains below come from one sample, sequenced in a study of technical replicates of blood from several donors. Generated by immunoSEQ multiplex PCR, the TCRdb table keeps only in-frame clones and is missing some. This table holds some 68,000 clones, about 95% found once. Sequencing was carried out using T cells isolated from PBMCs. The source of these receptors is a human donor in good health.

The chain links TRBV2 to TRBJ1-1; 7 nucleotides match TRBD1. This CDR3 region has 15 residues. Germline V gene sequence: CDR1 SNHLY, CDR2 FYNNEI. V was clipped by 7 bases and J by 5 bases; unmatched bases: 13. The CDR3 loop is CASNWETGFATEAFF. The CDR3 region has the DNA TGTGCCAGCAATTGGGAGACAGGGTTTGCGACTGAAGCTTTCTTT.

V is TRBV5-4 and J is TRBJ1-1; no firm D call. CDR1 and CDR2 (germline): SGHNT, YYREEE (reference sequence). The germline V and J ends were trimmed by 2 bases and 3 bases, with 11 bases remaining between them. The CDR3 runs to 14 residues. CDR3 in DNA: TGTGCCAGCAGCTTCGGTGAGGGTTACACTGAAGCTTTCTTT. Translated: CASSFGEGYTEAFF.

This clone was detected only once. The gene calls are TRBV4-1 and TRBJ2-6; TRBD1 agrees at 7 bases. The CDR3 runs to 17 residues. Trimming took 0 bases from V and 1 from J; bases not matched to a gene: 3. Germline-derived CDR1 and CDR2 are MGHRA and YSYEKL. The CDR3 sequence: CASSQEMDRSGANVLTF. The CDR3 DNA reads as TGCGCCAGCAGCCAAGAGATGGACAGGTCTGGGGCCAACGTCCTGACTTTC.

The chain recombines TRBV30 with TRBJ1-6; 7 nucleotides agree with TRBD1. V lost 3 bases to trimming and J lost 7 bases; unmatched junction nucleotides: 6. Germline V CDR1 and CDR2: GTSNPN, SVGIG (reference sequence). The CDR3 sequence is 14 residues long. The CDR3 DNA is TGTGCCTGGAGGGAACAGGGGTACAATTCACCCCTCCACTTT. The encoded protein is CAWREQGYNSPLHF.

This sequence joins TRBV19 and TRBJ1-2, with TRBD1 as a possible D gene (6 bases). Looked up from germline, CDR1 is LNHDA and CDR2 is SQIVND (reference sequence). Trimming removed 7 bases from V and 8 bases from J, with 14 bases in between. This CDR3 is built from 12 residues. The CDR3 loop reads CASNPGAWGYTF. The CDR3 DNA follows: TGTGCCAGTAACCCAGGGGCATGGGGCTACACCTTC. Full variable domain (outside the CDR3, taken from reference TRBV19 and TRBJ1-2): DGGITQSPKYLFRKEGQNVTLSCEQNLNHDAMYWYRQDPGQGLRLIYYSQIVNDFQKGDIAEGYSVSREKKESFPLTVTSAQKNPTAFYLCASNPGAWGYTFGSGTRLTVV.

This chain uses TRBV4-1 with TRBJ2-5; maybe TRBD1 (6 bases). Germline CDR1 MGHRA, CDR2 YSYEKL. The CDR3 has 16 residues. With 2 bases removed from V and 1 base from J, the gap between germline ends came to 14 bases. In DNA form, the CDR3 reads TGCGCCAGCAGCCAACACTACAGGGAAACCCAAGAGACCCAGTACTTC. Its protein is CASSQHYRETQETQYF.

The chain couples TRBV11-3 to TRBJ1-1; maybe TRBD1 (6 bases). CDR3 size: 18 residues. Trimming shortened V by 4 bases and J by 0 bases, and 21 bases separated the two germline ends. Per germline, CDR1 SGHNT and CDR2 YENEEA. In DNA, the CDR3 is TGTGCCAGCAGCTATGGGACACGGGACGTAGGCCTGAACACTGAAGCTTTCTTT. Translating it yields CASSYGTRDVGLNTEAFF.

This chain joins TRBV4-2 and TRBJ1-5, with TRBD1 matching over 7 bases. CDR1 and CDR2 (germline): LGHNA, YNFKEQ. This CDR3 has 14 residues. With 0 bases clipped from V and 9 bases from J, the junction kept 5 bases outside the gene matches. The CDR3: CASSQETGIAPQHF. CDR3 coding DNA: TGTGCCAGCAGCCAAGAGACAGGGATTGCGCCCCAGCATTTT.

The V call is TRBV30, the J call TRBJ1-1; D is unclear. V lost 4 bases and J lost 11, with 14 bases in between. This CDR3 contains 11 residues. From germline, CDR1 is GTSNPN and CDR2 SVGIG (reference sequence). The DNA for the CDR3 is TGTGCCTGGATATTAGAGCTCGAGGCTTTCTTT. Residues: CAWILELEAFF.

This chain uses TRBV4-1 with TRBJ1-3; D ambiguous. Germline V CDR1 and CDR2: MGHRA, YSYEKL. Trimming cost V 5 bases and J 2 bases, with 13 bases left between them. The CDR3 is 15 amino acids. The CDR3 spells CASSSYEGTGNTIYF. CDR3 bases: TGCGCCAGCAGCTCCTACGAGGGAACTGGAAACACCATATATTTT.

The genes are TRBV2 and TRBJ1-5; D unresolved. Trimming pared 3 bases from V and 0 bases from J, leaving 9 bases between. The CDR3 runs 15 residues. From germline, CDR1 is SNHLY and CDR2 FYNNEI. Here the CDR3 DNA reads TGTGCCAGCAGTGAGACACTCTATAGCAATCAGCCCCAGCATTTT. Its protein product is CASSETLYSNQPQHF.

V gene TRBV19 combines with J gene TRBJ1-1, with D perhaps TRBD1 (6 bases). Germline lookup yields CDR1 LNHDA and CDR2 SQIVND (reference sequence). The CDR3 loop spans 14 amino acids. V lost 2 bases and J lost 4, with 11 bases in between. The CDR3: CASSIKQGPTEAFF. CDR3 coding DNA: TGTGCCAGTAGTATAAAACAGGGTCCCACTGAAGCTTTCTTT.

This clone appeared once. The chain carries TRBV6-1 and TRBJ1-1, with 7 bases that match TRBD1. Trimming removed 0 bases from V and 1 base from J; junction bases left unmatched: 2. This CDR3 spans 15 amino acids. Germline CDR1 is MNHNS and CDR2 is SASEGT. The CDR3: CASSEAGTANTEAFF. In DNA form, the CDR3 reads TGTGCCAGCAGTGAAGCCGGGACAGCGAACACTGAAGCTTTCTTT.

The CDR3 bases are TGTGCCAGTAGTATAGTCGGGGCTGAAGCTTTCTTT. Translated: CASSIVGAEAFF. V and J are TRBV19 and TRBJ1-1; D is ambiguous. The V end was cut by 1 base, the J end by 6 bases, with 6 bases between. The CDR3 contains 12 residues. The germline gives CDR1 LNHDA, CDR2 SQIVND (reference sequence).

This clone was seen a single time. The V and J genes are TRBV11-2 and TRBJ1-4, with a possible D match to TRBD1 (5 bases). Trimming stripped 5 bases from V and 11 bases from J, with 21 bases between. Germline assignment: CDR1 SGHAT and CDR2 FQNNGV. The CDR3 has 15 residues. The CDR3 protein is CASSPGPARGGKLFF. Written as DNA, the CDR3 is TGTGCCAGCAGCCCAGGCCCGGCACGGGGGGGGAAACTGTTTTTT.

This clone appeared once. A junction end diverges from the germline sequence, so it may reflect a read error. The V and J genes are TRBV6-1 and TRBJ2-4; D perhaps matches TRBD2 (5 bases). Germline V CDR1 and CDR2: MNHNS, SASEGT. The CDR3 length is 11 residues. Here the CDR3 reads CASSEDEGQHF. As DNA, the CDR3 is TGTGCCAGCAGTGAAGATGAGGGTCAACACTTC.

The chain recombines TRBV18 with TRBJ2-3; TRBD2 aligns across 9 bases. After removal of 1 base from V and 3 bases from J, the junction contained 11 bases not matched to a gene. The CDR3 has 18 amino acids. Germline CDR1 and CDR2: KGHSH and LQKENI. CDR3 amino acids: CASSPRGSRLADTDTQYF. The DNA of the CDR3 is TGTGCCAGCTCACCACGAGGTTCAAGACTAGCGGATACAGATACGCAGTATTTT.

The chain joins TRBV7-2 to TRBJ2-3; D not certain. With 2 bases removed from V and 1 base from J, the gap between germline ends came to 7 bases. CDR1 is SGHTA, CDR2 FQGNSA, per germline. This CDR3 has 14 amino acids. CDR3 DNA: TGTGCCAGCAGCTTATCTTCCGGCACAGATACGCAGTATTTT. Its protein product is CASSLSSGTDTQYF.

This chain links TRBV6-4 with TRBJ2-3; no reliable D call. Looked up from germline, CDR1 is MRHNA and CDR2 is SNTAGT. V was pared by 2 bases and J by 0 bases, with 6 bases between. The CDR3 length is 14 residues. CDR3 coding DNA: TGTGCCAGCAGTGACCGAGTAAGCACAGATACGCAGTATTTT. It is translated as CASSDRVSTDTQYF.

DNA of the CDR3: TGTGCCAGCAGCTTGGTTCAGGGGCCACTCTACGAGCAGTACTTC. Translation gives CASSLVQGPLYEQYF. This sequence joins TRBV5-4 and TRBJ2-7; a weak D match, TRBD1 (6 bases). This CDR3 is 15 amino acids long. Germline V lookup: CDR1 SGHNT, CDR2 YYREEE (reference sequence). The V gene lost 0 bases and the J gene lost 3 bases, with 13 bases spanning the gap.

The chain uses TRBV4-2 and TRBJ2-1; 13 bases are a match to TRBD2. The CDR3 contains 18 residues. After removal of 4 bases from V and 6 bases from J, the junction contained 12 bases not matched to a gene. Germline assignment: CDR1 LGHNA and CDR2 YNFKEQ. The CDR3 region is CASSPGGATSGGANEQFF. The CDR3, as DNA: TGTGCCAGCAGCCCCGGTGGAGCAACTAGCGGGGGGGCCAATGAGCAGTTCTTC.

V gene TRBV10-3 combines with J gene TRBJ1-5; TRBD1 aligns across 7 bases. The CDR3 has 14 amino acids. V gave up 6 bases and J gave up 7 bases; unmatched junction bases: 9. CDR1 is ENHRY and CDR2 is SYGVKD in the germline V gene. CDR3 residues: CAIRLTGRDQPQHF. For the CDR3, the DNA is TGTGCCATCAGGCTGACAGGGAGAGACCAGCCCCAGCATTTT.

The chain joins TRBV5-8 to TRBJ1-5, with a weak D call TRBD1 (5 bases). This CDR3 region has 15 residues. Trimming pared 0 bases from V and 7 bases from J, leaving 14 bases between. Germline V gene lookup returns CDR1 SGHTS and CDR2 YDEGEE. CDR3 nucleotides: TGTGCCAGCAGCTTGGCCGAGTCAGGGCCCCAGCCCCAGCATTTT. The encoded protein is CASSLAESGPQPQHF. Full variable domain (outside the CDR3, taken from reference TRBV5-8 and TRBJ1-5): EAGVTQSPTHLIKTRGQQATLRCSPISGHTSVYWYQQALGLGLQFLLWYDEGEERNRGNFPPRFSGRQFPNYSSELNVNALELEDSALYLCASSLAESGPQPQHFGDGTRLSIL.

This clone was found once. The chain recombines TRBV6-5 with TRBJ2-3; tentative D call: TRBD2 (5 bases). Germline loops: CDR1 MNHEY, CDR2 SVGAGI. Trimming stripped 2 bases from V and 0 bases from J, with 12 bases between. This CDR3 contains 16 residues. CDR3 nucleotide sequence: TGTGCCAGCAGTTACGTAAGCGGATTAAGCACAGATACGCAGTATTTT. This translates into CASSYVSGLSTDTQYF.